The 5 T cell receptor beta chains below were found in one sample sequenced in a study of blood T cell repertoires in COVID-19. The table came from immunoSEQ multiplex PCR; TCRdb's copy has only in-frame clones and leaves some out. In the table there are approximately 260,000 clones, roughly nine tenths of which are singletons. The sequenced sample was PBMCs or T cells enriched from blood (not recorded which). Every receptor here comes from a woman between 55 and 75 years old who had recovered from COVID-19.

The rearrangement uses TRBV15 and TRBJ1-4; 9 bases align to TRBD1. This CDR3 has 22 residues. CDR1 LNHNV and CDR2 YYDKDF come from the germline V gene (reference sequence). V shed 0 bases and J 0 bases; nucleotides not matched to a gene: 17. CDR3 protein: CATSRDSGWWTGELATNEKLFF. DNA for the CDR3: TGTGCCACCAGCAGAGATTCGGGTTGGTGGACAGGGGAATTAGCAACTAATGAAAAACTGTTTTTT.

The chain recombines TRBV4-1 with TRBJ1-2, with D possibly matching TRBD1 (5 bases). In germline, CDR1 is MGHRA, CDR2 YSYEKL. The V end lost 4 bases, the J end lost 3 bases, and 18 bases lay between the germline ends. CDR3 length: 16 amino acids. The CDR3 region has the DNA TGCGCCAGCAGCCGCGAACCGGGACTTTGGGACTATGGCTACACCTTC. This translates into CASSREPGLWDYGYTF.

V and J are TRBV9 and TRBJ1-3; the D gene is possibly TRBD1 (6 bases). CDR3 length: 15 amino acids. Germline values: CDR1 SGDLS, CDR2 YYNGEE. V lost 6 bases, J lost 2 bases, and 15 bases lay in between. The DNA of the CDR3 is TGTGCCAGCAACCTCGGTCAGGGGACTGGAAACACCATATATTTT. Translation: CASNLGQGTGNTIYF.

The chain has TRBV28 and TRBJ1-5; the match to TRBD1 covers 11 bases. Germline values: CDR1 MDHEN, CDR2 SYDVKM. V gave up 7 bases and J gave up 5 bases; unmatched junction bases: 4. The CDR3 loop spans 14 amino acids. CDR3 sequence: CASNTGQGDQPQHF. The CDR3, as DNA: TGTGCCAGCAACACGGGACAGGGGGATCAGCCCCAGCATTTT.

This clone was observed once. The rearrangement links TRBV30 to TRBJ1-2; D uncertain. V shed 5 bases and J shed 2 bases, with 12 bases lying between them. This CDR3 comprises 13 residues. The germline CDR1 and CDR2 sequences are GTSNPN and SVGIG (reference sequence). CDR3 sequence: CAWWALENYGYTF. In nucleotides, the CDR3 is TGTGCCTGGTGGGCACTAGAAAACTATGGCTACACCTTC. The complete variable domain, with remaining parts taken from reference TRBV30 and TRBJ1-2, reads SQTIHQWPATLVQPVGSPLSLECTVEGTSNPNLYWYRQAAGRGLQLLFYSVGIGQISSEVPQNLSASRPQDRQFILSSKKLLLSDSGFYLCAWWALENYGYTFGSGTRLTVV.